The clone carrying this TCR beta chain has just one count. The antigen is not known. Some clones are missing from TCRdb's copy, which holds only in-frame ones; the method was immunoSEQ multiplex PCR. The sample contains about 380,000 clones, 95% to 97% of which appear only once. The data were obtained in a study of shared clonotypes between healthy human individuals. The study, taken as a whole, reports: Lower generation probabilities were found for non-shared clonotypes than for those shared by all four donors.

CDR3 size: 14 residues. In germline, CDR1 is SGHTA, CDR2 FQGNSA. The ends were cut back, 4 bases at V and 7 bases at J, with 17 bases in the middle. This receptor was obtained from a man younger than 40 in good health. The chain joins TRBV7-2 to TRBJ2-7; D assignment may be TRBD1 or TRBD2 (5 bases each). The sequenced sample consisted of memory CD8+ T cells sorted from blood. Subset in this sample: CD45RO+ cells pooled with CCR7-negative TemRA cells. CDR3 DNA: TGTGCCAGCAGCTCCGAGCGGTGGGGCAGGGAGCAGTACTTC. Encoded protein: CASSSERWGREQYF.